Below, 19 T cell receptor beta chains from the same sample are listed, as sequenced in a study of shared clonotypes between healthy human individuals. Using immunoSEQ multiplex PCR, the repertoire was profiled, and TCRdb retains in-frame clones only, with some absent. The repertoire holds 980,000 or so clones, with more than 75% as singletons. The specimen was memory CD4+ T cells sorted from blood. Subset given: CD45RA-negative fraction. These TCRs come from a man between 18 and 35 years old in good health.

The chain is built from TRBV6-5 and TRBJ2-2, with D maybe TRBD2 (6 bases). Germline V gene sequence: CDR1 MNHEY, CDR2 SVGAGI. The V and J ends lost 6 bases and 2 bases respectively, with 10 bases between them. The CDR3 extends over 14 amino acids. The CDR3 loop is CASRGRQNTGELFF. The CDR3, as DNA: TGTGCCAGCAGAGGGAGGCAAAACACCGGGGAGCTGTTTTTT.

This chain connects TRBV29-1 to TRBJ2-3; TRBD2 matches 8 bases. Per the germline V gene, CDR1 is SQVTM and CDR2 is ANQGSEA. This CDR3 is built from 12 residues. J gave up 4 bases and V 7 bases, and 4 bases lay outside the gene matches. CDR3 sequence: CSALTSADTQYF. The CDR3 DNA follows: TGCAGCGCCTTGACTAGCGCAGATACGCAGTATTTT.

This clone was seen only once. The chain is built from TRBV30 and TRBJ1-6; TRBD1 is a possible D gene (5 bases). Per the germline V gene, CDR1 is GTSNPN and CDR2 is SVGIG (reference sequence). The CDR3 is made up of 14 amino acids. With 6 bases removed from V and 6 bases from J, the gap between germline ends came to 15 bases. The CDR3 loop reads CACNTGRGNSPLHF. The CDR3 nucleotides read TGTGCCTGTAATACGGGACGGGGTAATTCACCCCTCCACTTT.

The chain uses TRBV28 and TRBJ1-2; D gene uncertain. The CDR3 runs to 12 residues. The V end was cut by 10 bases, the J end by 8 bases, with 17 bases between. Germline loops: CDR1 MDHEN, CDR2 SYDVKM. DNA of the CDR3: TGTGCCACCGTTCTTACGTCGGGGGGCTACACCTTC. Translating it yields CATVLTSGGYTF.

This clone was detected only a few times. The V and J genes are TRBV11-2 and TRBJ1-5; the D is unclear. V gave up 5 bases and J gave up 6 bases, with 11 bases separating them. In germline, CDR1 is SGHAT, CDR2 FQNNGV. The CDR3 has 13 amino acids. CDR3 region: CASSPHPSQPQHF. CDR3 sequence (DNA): TGTGCCAGCAGCCCACACCCTAGTCAGCCCCAGCATTTT.

The chain is built from TRBV4-3 and TRBJ2-1; 8 bases agree with TRBD2. After removal of 4 bases from V and 0 bases from J, the junction contained 2 bases not matched to a gene. The CDR3 runs to 15 residues. The V gene's germline CDR1 is LGHNA and CDR2 YSLEER. CDR3 amino acids: CASSPSGPSYNEQFF. CDR3 nucleotide sequence: TGCGCCAGCAGCCCTAGCGGGCCCTCCTACAATGAGCAGTTCTTC.

This sequence joins TRBV4-1 and TRBJ1-5; D unclear. V lost 0 bases and J lost 6, with 15 bases in between. This CDR3 contains 16 residues. Germline V lookup: CDR1 MGHRA, CDR2 YSYEKL. Here the CDR3 DNA reads TGCGCCAGCAGCCAAGATTCTGTAGGAGGGAGTCAGCCCCAGCATTTT. It specifies CASSQDSVGGSQPQHF.

The chain has TRBV7-2 and TRBJ1-5; no firm D call. The germline V gene has CDR1 SGHTA and CDR2 FQGNSA. The CDR3 consists of 15 residues. Trimming removed 1 base from V and 0 bases from J, with 7 bases in between. CDR3 DNA: TGTGCCAGCAGCTTAGAGGGTCATAGCAATCAGCCCCAGCATTTT. It encodes CASSLEGHSNQPQHF.

DNA of the CDR3: TGTGCCAGCAGCGCCCCGGGGACAGGGGGTTACAATGAGCAGTTCTTC. Protein product: CASSAPGTGGYNEQFF. The chain recombines TRBV7-9 with TRBJ2-1; TRBD1 matches 11 bases. Germline CDR1 reads SEHNR; CDR2 reads FQNEAQ (reference sequence). Losses at the gene ends were 5 bases for V and 4 bases for J; bases not matched to a gene: 7. The length of the CDR3 is 16 residues.

The J gene is TRBJ2-1, the V gene TRBV9, with 9 positions matching TRBD1. The junction had 8 bases not matched to a gene; V was cut back by 4 bases and J by 6 bases. The CDR3 is 15 residues long. CDR1 and CDR2 (germline): SGDLS, YYNGEE. The CDR3: CASSSGQGHFNEQFF. CDR3 nucleotides: TGTGCCAGCAGCTCGGGACAGGGTCATTTCAATGAGCAGTTCTTC.

V is TRBV5-3 and J is TRBJ1-1, with D uncertain. TRBV5-3 belongs to the ORF category, with a function that is uncertain. The CDR3 covers 12 residues. Trimming pared 8 bases from V and 6 bases from J, leaving 14 bases between. Written as DNA, the CDR3 is TGTGCCAGTCGGCCCCCAATGGCTGAAGCTTTCTTT. This codes for CASRPPMAEAFF.

This clone was found once. J is TRBJ2-5 and V is TRBV30, with 7 bases aligning to TRBD2. V shed 4 bases, J shed 2 bases, and the junction held 10 bases outside the gene matches. The CDR3 length is 15 residues. The germline gives CDR1 GTSNPN, CDR2 SVGIG (reference sequence). This CDR3 reads CAWNREGRFQETQYF. The CDR3 region has the DNA TGTGCCTGGAATAGGGAGGGCCGGTTTCAAGAGACCCAGTACTTC.

This clone has a handful of counts. The gene calls are TRBV21-1 and TRBJ2-2; TRBD2 is taken as the D call from the table, unchecked against the DNA. TRBV21-1 has pseudogene status. This CDR3 spans 18 amino acids. This chain's CDR3 is CASSKFKGLAPNTGELFF. The CDR3 DNA is TGTGCCAGCAGCAAATTCAAGGGACTAGCGCCCAACACCGGGGAGCTGTTTTTT.

V and J are TRBV11-2 and TRBJ1-1, with D unclear. The V gene's germline CDR1 is SGHAT and CDR2 FQNNGV. Trimming removed 1 base at V and 1 base at J, with 7 bases between. The CDR3 runs 14 residues. CDR3 protein: CASSLGRQNTEAFF. CDR3 nucleotides: TGTGCCAGCAGCTTAGGACGGCAGAACACTGAAGCTTTCTTT.

The chain carries TRBV10-1 and TRBJ2-7; the D gene is possibly TRBD1 (6 bases). CDR3 length equals 14 residues. The germline V gene encodes CDR1 WNHNN and CDR2 SYGVQD (reference sequence). Between the trimmed V and J ends, which lost 5 bases and 3 bases, there was a span of 14 bases. The CDR3 sequence: CASSTQGKDYEQYF. CDR3 nucleotide sequence: TGCGCCAGCAGTACCCAGGGGAAGGACTACGAGCAGTACTTC.

In the case of this clone: The same CDR3 is also encoded by other DNA sequences in this sample. The chain is built from TRBV5-4 and TRBJ2-7; 10 positions match TRBD2. From germline, CDR1 is SGHNT and CDR2 YYREEE (reference sequence). V was pared by 2 bases and J by 2 bases, with 1 base of the junction left unmatched. This CDR3 contains 14 residues. CDR3 loop: CASSLAGGTYEQYF. CDR3 in DNA: TGTGCCAGCAGCTTAGCGGGAGGGACCTACGAGCAGTACTTC.

The chain combines TRBV2 with TRBJ2-7; 10 positions match TRBD2. The CDR3 runs 14 residues. V was pared by 7 bases and J by 3 bases, with 6 bases of the junction left unmatched. Germline lookup yields CDR1 SNHLY and CDR2 FYNNEI. The DNA for the CDR3 is TGTGCCAGCAAGGGGAGGACTAGCGGCTACGAGCAGTACTTC. Translated: CASKGRTSGYEQYF.

The chain uses TRBV18 and TRBJ1-1, with no clear D. There are 14 residues in the CDR3. Trimming left V 3 bases short and J 4 bases short, with 12 bases between. The germline gives CDR1 KGHSH, CDR2 LQKENI. The CDR3 DNA reads TGTGCCAGCTCACCGGTCCGTGGGATCACTGAAGCTTTCTTT. Its protein is CASSPVRGITEAFF.

The V and J genes are TRBV29-1 and TRBJ1-2; D is ambiguous. CDR3 length equals 16 residues. V was trimmed by 2 bases and J by 3 bases, leaving 19 bases between them. Germline CDR1 and CDR2: SQVTM and ANQGSEA. CDR3 sequence (DNA): TGCAGCGTTGAATTCCCCAGCGGTCTGTGGGACTATGGCTACACCTTC. This codes for CSVEFPSGLWDYGYTF.